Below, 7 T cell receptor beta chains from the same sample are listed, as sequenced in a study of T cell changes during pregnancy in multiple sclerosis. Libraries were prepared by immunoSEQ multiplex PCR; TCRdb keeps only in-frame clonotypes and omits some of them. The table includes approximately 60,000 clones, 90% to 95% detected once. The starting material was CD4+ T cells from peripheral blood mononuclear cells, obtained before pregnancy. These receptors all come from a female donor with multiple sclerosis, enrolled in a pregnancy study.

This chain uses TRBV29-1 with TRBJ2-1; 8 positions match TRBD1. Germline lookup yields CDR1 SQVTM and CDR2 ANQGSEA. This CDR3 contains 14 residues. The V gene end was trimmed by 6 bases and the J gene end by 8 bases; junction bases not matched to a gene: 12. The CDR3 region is CSVRLGAGGYEQFF. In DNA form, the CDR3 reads TGCAGCGTACGCCTAGGAGCAGGGGGCTATGAGCAGTTCTTC.

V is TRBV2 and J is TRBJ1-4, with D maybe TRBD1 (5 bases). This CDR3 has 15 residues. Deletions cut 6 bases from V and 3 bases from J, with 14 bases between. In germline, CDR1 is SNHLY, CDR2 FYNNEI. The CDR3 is CASRAYRSSNEKLFF. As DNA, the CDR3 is TGTGCCAGCAGGGCCTACAGGTCATCTAATGAAAAACTGTTTTTT. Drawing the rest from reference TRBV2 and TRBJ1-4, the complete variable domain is EPEVTQTPSHQVTQMGQEVILRCVPISNHLYFYWYRQILGQKVEFLVSFYNNEISEKSEIFDDQFSVERPDGSNFTLKIRSTKLEDSAMYFCASRAYRSSNEKLFFGSGTQLSVL.

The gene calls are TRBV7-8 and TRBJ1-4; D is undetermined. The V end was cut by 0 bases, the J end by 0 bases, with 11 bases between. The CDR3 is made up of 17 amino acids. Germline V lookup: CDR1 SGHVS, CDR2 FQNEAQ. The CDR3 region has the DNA TGTGCCAGCAGCTTAGCCCCACTCGCGGCAACTAATGAAAAACTGTTTTTT. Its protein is CASSLAPLAATNEKLFF. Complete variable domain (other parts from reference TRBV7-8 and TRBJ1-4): GAGVSQSPRYKVAKRGQDVALRCDPISGHVSLFWYQQALGQGPEFLTYFQNEAQLDKSGLPSDRFFAERPEGSVSTLKIQRTQQEDSAVYLCASSLAPLAATNEKLFFGSGTQLSVL.

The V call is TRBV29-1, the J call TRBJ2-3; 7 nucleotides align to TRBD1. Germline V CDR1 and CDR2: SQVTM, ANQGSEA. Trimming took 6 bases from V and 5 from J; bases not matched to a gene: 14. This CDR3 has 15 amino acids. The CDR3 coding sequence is TGCAGCGTAGCTCAACAGGGGTCAAAGGGAGATACGCAGTATTTT. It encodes CSVAQQGSKGDTQYF.

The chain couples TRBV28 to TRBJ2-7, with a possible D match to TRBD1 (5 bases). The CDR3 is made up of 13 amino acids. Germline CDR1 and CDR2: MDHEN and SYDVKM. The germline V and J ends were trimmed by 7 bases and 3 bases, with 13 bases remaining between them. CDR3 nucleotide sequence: TGTGCCAGCACCTTACCAGGGTTCTACGAGCAGTACTTC. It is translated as CASTLPGFYEQYF.

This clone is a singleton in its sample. CDR3 region: CASSNRQGTGELFF. The CDR3 DNA sequence: TGTGCCAGCAGCAACAGACAGGGCACCGGGGAGCTGTTTTTT. The chain joins TRBV21-1 to TRBJ2-2; the table's D call of TRBD1 was not tested on the DNA. TRBV21-1 is a pseudogene segment. There are 14 residues in the CDR3.

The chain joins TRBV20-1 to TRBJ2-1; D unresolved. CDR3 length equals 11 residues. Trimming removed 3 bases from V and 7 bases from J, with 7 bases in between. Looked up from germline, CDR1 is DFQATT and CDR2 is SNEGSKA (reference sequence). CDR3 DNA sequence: TGCAGTGCTAGTTTAACAAATGAGCAGTTCTTC. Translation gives CSASLTNEQFF.